This is a list of T cell receptor beta chains from one sample in a study of metastatic and nonmetastatic thyroid tumors. TCRdb redid the clone calls on the PCR reads using MiXCR. The table shows some 20,000 clones, with 20% to 25% occurring only once. The sequenced material came from tumor tissue. The origin of the receptors is a female donor with papillary thyroid cancer or a benign thyroid nodule (not recorded which). Some clones in this sample may be carry-over from other donors' samples. Both conserved end residues are part of each CDR3. D genes are given only for firm matches. Some rows have no size entry. The others give once, few or many, or a class for an expanded clone.

V gene,D gene,clone size,J gene,CDR3 length,CDR3 DNA,CDR3 protein
TRBV7-2,TRBD1,-,TRBJ2-1,13,TGTGCCATCGACAGGGCGTCCTACAATGAGCAGTTCTTC,CAIDRASYNEQFF
TRBV30,-,-,TRBJ2-5,13,TGTGCCTACTCAACGGGACAAATCAGGACCCAGTACTTC,CAYSTGQIRTQYF
TRBV4-3,-,-,TRBJ2-2,16,TGCGCCAGCAGCCAAGTCTCAGGGCGAGGCACCGGGGAGCTGTTTTTT,CASSQVSGRGTGELFF
TRBV4-3,-,-,TRBJ2-5,14,TGCGCCGTCAGCCAAGAGGCTTTCCGAGAGACCCAGTACTTC,CAVSQEAFRETQYF
TRBV11-3,-,many,TRBJ2-2,13,TGTGCCAGCAGCTTAGCCGCTAGCGGGGAGCTGTTTTTT,CASSLAASGELFF
TRBV3-1,-,-,TRBJ1-2,13,TGTGCCAGCAGCCTCCTGACAGCATATGGCTACACCTTC,CASSLLTAYGYTF
TRBV28,-,many,TRBJ2-1,14,TGTGCCAGCAGCCAGACTAGAGAGGTCGATGAGCAGTTCTTC,CASSQTREVDEQFF
TRBV2,TRBD2,-,TRBJ2-7,15,TGTGCCAGCAGCGAGAGCGGGAGTAAGTCCTATGAGCAGTACTTC,CASSESGSKSYEQYF
TRBV7-2,-,many,TRBJ2-3,15,TGTGCCAGCAGCCCCCAGTGGCTTAGCACAGATACGCAGTATTTT,CASSPQWLSTDTQYF
TRBV9,-,many,TRBJ1-6,14,TGTGCCAGCAGTACAATGGACAGCAATTCACCCCTCCACTTT,CASSTMDSNSPLHF
TRBV5-1,TRBD1,-,TRBJ2-1,15,TGCGCCAGCAGCGTGGGGGACAGGGTCGACAATGAGCAGTTCTTC,CASSVGDRVDNEQFF
TRBV7-2,TRBD1,many,TRBJ1-3,17,TGTGCCAGCAGTCGCAAGCCACAGGGGATCGGTGGAAACACCATATATTTT,CASSRKPQGIGGNTIYF
TRBV19,-,-,TRBJ2-1,17,TGTGCCAGTAGTATCCCCCACTACGACATTCAGTACAATGAGCAGTTCTTC,CASSIPHYDIQYNEQFF
TRBV15,-,-,TRBJ2-1,15,TGTGCCACCAGCAGAGATACGGACGCATACAATGAGCAGTTCTTC,CATSRDTDAYNEQFF
TRBV5-4,-,-,TRBJ2-5,12,TGTGCCAGCAGCATTACTAGGGAGACCCAGTACTTC,CASSITRETQYF
TRBV30,-,many,TRBJ2-5,12,TGTGCCTGGGGCGGCTACCAAGAGACCCAGTACTTC,CAWGGYQETQYF
TRBV28,-,few,TRBJ2-2,13,TGTGCCAGCAGTTTATTGGACACCGGGGAGCTGTTTTTT,CASSLLDTGELFF
TRBV27,-,medium-sized,TRBJ1-1,16,TGTGCCAGCAGTTTCGACTACAGGGTAAGGTACACTGAAGCTTTCTTT,CASSFDYRVRYTEAFF
TRBV20-1,-,many,TRBJ2-5,15,TGCAGTGCTAGAGAAATGGACAGAAACCAAGAGACCCAGTACTTC,CSAREMDRNQETQYF
TRBV9,-,many,TRBJ2-3,13,TGTGCCAGCAGCGTAGCAAGCGGAGATACGCAGTATTTT,CASSVASGDTQYF
TRBV6-1,TRBD1,many,TRBJ1-6,14,TGTGCCAGCACTCCGGGACAGGGGATCTCACCCCTCCACTTT,CASTPGQGISPLHF
TRBV12-5,TRBD2,few,TRBJ2-7,11,TGTGCTAGTGGCACCCCGGGGGGACAGTACTTC,CASGTPGGQYF
TRBV3-1,TRBD1,many,TRBJ1-1,13,TGTGCCAGCAGCCAAGCTACGACAGGGCAGGCTTTCTTT,CASSQATTGQAFF
TRBV18,TRBD2,many,TRBJ2-1,11,TGTGCCAGCTCCGATAGCGGGAGGAAGTTCTTC,CASSDSGRKFF
TRBV11-1,TRBD2,-,TRBJ2-3,16,TGTGCCTGCAGCCTTAGTATTAGCGGGAGCACAGATACGCAGTATTTT,CACSLSISGSTDTQYF
TRBV6-4,-,few,TRBJ2-5,12,TGTGCCAGCAAGCAGTCCGAAGAGACCCAGTACTTC,CASKQSEETQYF
TRBV28,TRBD1,many,TRBJ2-7,13,TGTGCCAGCAGTTTAAGGGGGCTTGTGGAGCAGTACTTC,CASSLRGLVEQYF
TRBV19,-,many,TRBJ1-2,11,TGTGCCACTAGGGGGGGAGGCGGCTACACCTTC,CATRGGGGYTF
TRBV5-1,-,many,TRBJ2-5,15,TGCGCCAGCATGGTTAGCGGAGGCGCCCAAGAGACCCAGTACTTC,CASMVSGGAQETQYF
TRBV20-1,-,-,TRBJ1-5,14,TGCAGTGCTAGTGAGGGGAACGGGAATCAGCCCCAGCATTTT,CSASEGNGNQPQHF
TRBV10-3,-,many,TRBJ1-1,14,TGTGCCACCCTCGCCACGGCAGCGAACACTGAAGCTTTCTTT,CATLATAANTEAFF
TRBV6-5,-,-,TRBJ1-6,18,TGTGCCAGCAGTTACACGACGCCGGGGAGCTCCTATAATTCACCCCTCCACTTT,CASSYTTPGSSYNSPLHF
TRBV7-3,TRBD2,many,TRBJ2-1,19,TGTGCCAGCTCATTATGGGGGACTAGCGGGAGTCGGGGTTACAATGAGCAGTTCTTC,CASSLWGTSGSRGYNEQFF
TRBV20-1,-,-,TRBJ2-1,15,TGCAGTGCTTCCAAACCGGGACTGCGGGTACAAGAGCAGTTCTTC,CSASKPGLRVQEQFF
TRBV12-3/TRBV12-4,TRBD2,few,TRBJ2-1,15,TGTGCCAGCAGGTCAACTAGCGGGAGGGCCAGTGAGCAGTTCTTC,CASRSTSGRASEQFF
TRBV19,TRBD1,few,TRBJ2-5,14,TGTGCCAGTAGCCCCGGGACAGGGGGCGAGACCCAGTACTTC,CASSPGTGGETQYF
TRBV20-1,TRBD2,-,TRBJ2-1,15,TGCAGTGCTTCAATTTTAGCGGGAAAATTTAATGAGCAGTTCTTC,CSASILAGKFNEQFF
TRBV11-3,-,-,TRBJ1-2,14,TGTGCCAGCTCAGAAGGCAGGGCCGGCTATGGCTACACCTTC,CASSEGRAGYGYTF
TRBV2,-,many,TRBJ1-1,14,TGTGCCAGCAGTGAAGAATCAGGAACCACTGAAGCTTTCTTT,CASSEESGTTEAFF
TRBV11-2,-,many,TRBJ2-1,12,TGTGCCAGCAGCATACACGGGAATGAGCAGTTCTTC,CASSIHGNEQFF
TRBV20-1,-,-,TRBJ2-1,15,TGCAGTGCCGCCCTAAGTAGGAGCTCCTACAATGAGCAGTTCTTC,CSAALSRSSYNEQFF
TRBV25-1,TRBD1,few,TRBJ2-7,15,TGTGCCAGCAGTCCACCGGGACAGGACTCCTACGAGCAGTACTTC,CASSPPGQDSYEQYF
TRBV20-1,-,-,TRBJ2-1,12,TGCAGTGCCCCTACCGCGTCGGGTGAGCAGTTCTTC,CSAPTASGEQFF
TRBV20-1,TRBD2,-,TRBJ2-1,17,TGCAGTGCTAGGGGACTAGCGGGATGGAGCTCCTACAATGAGCAGTTCTTC,CSARGLAGWSSYNEQFF
TRBV27,-,few,TRBJ2-2,13,TGTGCCAGCTCCACTAGGGAAGCCGGGGAGCTGTTTTTT,CASSTREAGELFF
TRBV7-3,-,-,TRBJ2-3,13,TGTGCCAGCAGCTCGGGACCATTGGGTGCGCAGTATTTT,CASSSGPLGAQYF
TRBV20-1,-,few,TRBJ2-7,14,TGCAGTGCTTCTCCGGTAGCGGACAGCGACGAGCAGTACTTC,CSASPVADSDEQYF
TRBV6-1,TRBD2,many,TRBJ2-3,15,TGTGCCAGCACCCTATCGGGACTAGCGACAGATACGCAGTATTTT,CASTLSGLATDTQYF
TRBV24-1,TRBD1,few,TRBJ2-5,17,TGTGCCACCAGTGATTTTTCTGGGACAGGGCTTTCGGAGACCCAGTACTTC,CATSDFSGTGLSETQYF
TRBV5-4,-,many,TRBJ2-1,14,TGTGCCAGCAGCTTGGAGGCGGCTAGTGGCGAGCAGTTCTTC,CASSLEAASGEQFF
TRBV2,TRBD2,-,TRBJ2-7,16,TGTGCCAGCACCGTGAGGTTGACTAGCGGGAGCGACGAGCAGTACTTT,CASTVRLTSGSDEQYF
TRBV11-2,TRBD2,-,TRBJ2-2,18,TGTGCCAGCAGCTCAGGACCCGGGACTAGCGAAGCAACCGGGGAGCTGTTTTTT,CASSSGPGTSEATGELFF
TRBV28,-,few,TRBJ2-1,14,TGTGCCAGCAGACCAAGCGGAACCTACAATGAGCAGTTCTTC,CASRPSGTYNEQFF
TRBV27,-,few,TRBJ1-1,15,TGTACCAGCAGTTCCGACCGGGCGGGGAACACTGAAGCTTTCTTT,CTSSSDRAGNTEAFF
TRBV2,-,many,TRBJ2-1,15,TGTGCCAGCATTCCAGGGGGGATCTCCTACAATGAGCAGTTCTTC,CASIPGGISYNEQFF